Below, one T cell receptor beta chain is given with its context. Its antigen is not known. The PCR had 60 Vbeta and 13 Jbeta primers. Sequenced by immunoSEQ multiplex PCR; TCRdb stores in-frame clones only, minus some. The table shows approximately 80,000 clones, with roughly 70% occurring only once. The germline V gene has CDR1 SGHDN and CDR2 FVKESK. The CDR3 is 15 amino acids. J was trimmed by 7 bases and V by 4 bases; bases with no gene match: 11. The data belong to a study of cytomegalovirus exposure and HLA in healthy donors. Findings of the study overall: High specificity and sensitivity for cytomegalovirus status were reported for the classifier.

The genes are TRBV14 and TRBJ2-7, with 9 bases that match TRBD1. Input material: PBMCs. The sequence came from a man aged 30 to 39 in good health and CMV-seropositive. CDR3: CASSLRQGVAREQYF. The CDR3 nucleotides are TGTGCCAGCAGCCTGCGACAGGGGGTGGCAAGGGAGCAGTACTTC.